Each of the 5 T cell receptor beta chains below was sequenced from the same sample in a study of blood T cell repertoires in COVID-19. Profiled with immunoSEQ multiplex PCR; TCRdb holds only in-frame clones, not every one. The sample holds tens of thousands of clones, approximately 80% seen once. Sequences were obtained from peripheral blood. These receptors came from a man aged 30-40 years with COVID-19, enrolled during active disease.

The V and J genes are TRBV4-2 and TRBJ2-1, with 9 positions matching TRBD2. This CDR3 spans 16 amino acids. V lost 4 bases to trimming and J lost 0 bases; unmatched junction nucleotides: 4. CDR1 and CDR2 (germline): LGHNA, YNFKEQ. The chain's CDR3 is CASSRSSGSSYNEQFF. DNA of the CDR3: TGTGCCAGCAGCCGGAGTAGCGGGAGCTCCTACAATGAGCAGTTCTTC.

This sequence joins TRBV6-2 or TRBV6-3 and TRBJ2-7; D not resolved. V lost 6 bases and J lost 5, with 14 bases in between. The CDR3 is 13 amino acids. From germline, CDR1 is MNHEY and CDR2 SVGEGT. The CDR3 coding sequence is TGTGCCAGCAGCCTCCGCCCGGTCCACGAGCAGTACTTC. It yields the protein CASSLRPVHEQYF.

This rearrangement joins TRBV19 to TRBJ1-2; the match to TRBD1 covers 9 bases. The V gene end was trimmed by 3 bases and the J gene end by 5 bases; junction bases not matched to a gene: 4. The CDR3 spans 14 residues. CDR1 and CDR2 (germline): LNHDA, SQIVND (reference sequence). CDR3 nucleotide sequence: TGTGCCAGTAGTATCGGGACAGGGATTTATGGCTACACCTTC. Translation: CASSIGTGIYGYTF.

Here the CDR3 DNA reads TGTGCCACCAGCAGAGGGGACAGGGATGAAGCTTTCTTT. This sequence encodes CATSRGDRDEAFF. V and J are TRBV15 and TRBJ1-1, with 9 bases lining up with TRBD1. V dropped 1 base and J dropped 7; count of bases not matched to a gene: 1. The CDR3 has 13 residues. The germline V gene encodes CDR1 LNHNV and CDR2 YYDKDF (reference sequence).

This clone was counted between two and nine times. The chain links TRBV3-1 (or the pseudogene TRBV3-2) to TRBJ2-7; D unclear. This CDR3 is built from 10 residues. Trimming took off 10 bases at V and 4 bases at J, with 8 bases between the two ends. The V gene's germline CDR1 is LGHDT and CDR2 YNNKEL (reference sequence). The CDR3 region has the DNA TGTGCCATCGCTAAGTACGAGCAGTACTTC. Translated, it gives CAIAKYEQYF.